The T cell receptor beta chain described here comes from a study of cytomegalovirus exposure and HLA in healthy donors. This clone was observed a single time. Sequenced by immunoSEQ multiplex PCR; TCRdb stores in-frame clones only, minus some. The sample contains roughly 250,000 clones, around 90% of which appear only once. V shed 6 bases and J shed 0 bases, with 15 bases lying between them. The CDR3 consists of 15 residues. Germline V gene data show CDR1 as MDHEN and CDR2 as SYDVKM. The sample comprised PBMCs. The origin of this receptor is a woman between 18 and 30 years old in good health and CMV-seronegative. J is TRBJ2-7 and V is TRBV28; D is perhaps TRBD1 (5 bases). Here the CDR3 reads CASRLRDRHSYEQYF. For the CDR3, the DNA is TGTGCCAGCAGATTACGTGACAGACACTCCTACGAGCAGTACTTC.